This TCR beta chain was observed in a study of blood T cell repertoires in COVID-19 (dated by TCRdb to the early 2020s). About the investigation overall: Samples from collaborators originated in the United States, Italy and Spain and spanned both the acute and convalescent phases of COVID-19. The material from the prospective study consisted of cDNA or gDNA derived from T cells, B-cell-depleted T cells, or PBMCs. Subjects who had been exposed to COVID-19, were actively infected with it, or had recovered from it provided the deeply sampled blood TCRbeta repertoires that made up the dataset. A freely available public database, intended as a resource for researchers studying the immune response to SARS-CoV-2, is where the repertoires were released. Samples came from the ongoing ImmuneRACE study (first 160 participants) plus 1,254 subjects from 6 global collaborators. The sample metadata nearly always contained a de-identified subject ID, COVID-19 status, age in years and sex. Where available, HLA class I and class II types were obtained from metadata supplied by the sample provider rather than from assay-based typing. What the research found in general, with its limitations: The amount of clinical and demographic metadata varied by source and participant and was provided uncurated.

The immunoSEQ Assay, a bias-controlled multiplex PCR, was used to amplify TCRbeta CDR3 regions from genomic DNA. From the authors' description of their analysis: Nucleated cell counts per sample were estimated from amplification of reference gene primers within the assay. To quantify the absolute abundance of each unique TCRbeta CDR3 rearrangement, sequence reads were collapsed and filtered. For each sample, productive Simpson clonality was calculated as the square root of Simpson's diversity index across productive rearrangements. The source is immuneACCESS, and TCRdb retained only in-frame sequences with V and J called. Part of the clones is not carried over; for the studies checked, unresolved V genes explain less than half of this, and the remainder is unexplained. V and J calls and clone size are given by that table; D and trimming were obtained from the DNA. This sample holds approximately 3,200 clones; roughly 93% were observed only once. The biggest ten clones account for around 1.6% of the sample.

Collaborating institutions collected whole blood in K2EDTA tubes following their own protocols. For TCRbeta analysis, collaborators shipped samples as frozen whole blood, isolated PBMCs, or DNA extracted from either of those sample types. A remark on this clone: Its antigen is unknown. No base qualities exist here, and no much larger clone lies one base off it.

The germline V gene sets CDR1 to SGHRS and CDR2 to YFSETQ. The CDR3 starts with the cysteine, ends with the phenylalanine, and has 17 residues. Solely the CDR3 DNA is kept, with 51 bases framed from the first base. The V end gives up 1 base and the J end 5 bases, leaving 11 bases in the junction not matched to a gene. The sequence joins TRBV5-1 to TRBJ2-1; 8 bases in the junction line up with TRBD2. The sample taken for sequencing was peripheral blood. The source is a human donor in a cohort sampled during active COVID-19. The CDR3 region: CASSLIHTGGTNNEQFF. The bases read TGCGCCAGCAGCTTGATTCACACGGGGGGGACGAACAATGAGCAGTTCTTC.